This paragraph reports one TCR beta chain. The sample comes from a study of CD8 T cells in Susac syndrome. The multiple sclerosis control group comprised treatment-naive patients with stable or active relapsing-remitting disease. TEMRA cells were enriched by FACS, while CD8+ and CD4+ T cells were obtained through a negative isolation that was performed magnetically. After extraction with the RNeasy kit, roughly 0.45 to 1 ug of the RNA was reverse transcribed using random hexamers. TCRdb re-derived calls from the immunoSEQ multiplex PCR reads in MiXCR, one entry per CDR3 protein. The sample includes under 200,000 distinct CDR3 sequences, about 95% of them seen just once. The CDR3 contains 16 residues. Germline lookup yields CDR1 MGHRA and CDR2 YSYEKL. Trimming took off 0 bases at V and 5 bases at J, with 17 bases between the two ends.

V and J are TRBV4-1 and TRBJ2-7, with D unclear. The material sequenced was CD8+ T cells from PBMCs. This sequence originates from a human donor with multiple sclerosis. The CDR3 is CASSQDRGRTNDEQYF. The CDR3 region has the DNA TGCGCCAGCAGCCAAGATCGTGGACGAACAAACGACGAGCAGTACTTC.